The present T cell receptor beta chain was sequenced within a study of chemoradiotherapy in HPV16-positive cancers. Whole-study findings and limits: Only a couple of HPV16-positive patients supplied the functional HPV-specificity definition. For HPV16-positive patients, expanding HPV-responsive T cells associated with longer recurrence-free survival. During treatment, candidate HPV-specific clones and E7-related motifs expanded in tumor.

Details on this clone: Its antigen is not identified.

Samples were taken several times over chemoradiotherapy. Germline V gene data show CDR1 as SQVTM and CDR2 as ANQGSEA. V was cut by 3 bases and J by 7 bases, with 12 bases left in between. CDR3 length: 12 residues. This table comes from immunoSEQ multiplex PCR, and its TCRdb copy is limited to in-frame clones, with some not included. The table lists 20,000 to 25,000 clones, 70% to 90% of them singletons. V usage is TRBV29-1 and J usage is TRBJ1-2, with D maybe TRBD1 (5 bases). The TCR originated in a human donor with HPV-associated anogenital cancer. Source: blood, taken from a patient who underwent chemoradiotherapy. CDR3 bases: TGCAGCGTTGATCGGCAGGGAGGTGGCTACACCTTC. Its translation is CSVDRQGGGYTF.